The source of this T cell receptor beta chain is a study of cytomegalovirus exposure and HLA in healthy donors. Vbeta (60) and Jbeta (13) primers were used in the PCR. Only in-frame clones appear in the TCRdb table, and some are missing; sequencing was by immunoSEQ multiplex PCR. The data include some 200,000 clones; the top ten clones carry 0.74%. Notes on the study in general: The study had only CMV serostatus as immune exposure information.

Notes on this clone: Antigen: not known.

CDR1 and CDR2 from the germline V gene are MNHNS and SASEGT. This CDR3 spans 15 amino acids. Trimming pared 5 bases from V and 4 bases from J, leaving 16 bases between. Sequencing was performed on PBMCs. This TCR was recovered from a boy younger than 18 in good health and CMV-seronegative. This chain connects TRBV6-1 to TRBJ2-3; tentatively, D is TRBD1 (5 bases). CDR3 protein: CASSLQGSLSDTQYF. The CDR3, as DNA: TGTGCCAGCAGTCTGCAGGGCAGCTTATCAGATACGCAGTATTTT.